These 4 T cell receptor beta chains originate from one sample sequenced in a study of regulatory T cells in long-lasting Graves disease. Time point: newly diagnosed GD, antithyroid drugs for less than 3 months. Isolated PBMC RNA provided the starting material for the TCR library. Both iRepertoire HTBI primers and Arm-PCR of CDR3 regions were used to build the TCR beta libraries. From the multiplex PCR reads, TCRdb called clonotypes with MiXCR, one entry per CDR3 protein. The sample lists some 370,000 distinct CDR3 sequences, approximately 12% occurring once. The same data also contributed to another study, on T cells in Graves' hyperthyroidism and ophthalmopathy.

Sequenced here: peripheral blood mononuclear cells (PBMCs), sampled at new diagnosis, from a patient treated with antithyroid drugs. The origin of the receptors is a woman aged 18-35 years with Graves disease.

CDR3 sequence reads: CASSNKENNTDTQYF. CDR3 in DNA: TGTGCCAGCAGCAACAAAGAAAACAACACAGATACGCAGTATTTT. The rearrangement uses TRBV5-4 and TRBJ2-3; D unresolved. CDR1 is SGHNT, CDR2 YYREEE, per germline (reference sequence). This CDR3 has 15 amino acids. The germline V and J ends were trimmed by 4 bases and 2 bases, with 14 bases remaining between them.

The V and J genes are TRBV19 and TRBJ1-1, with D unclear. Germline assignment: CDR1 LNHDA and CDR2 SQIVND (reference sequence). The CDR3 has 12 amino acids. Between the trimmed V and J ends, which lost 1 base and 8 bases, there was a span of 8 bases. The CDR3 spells CASSIGLLEAFF. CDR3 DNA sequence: TGTGCCAGTAGTATAGGTCTGCTGGAAGCTTTCTTT.

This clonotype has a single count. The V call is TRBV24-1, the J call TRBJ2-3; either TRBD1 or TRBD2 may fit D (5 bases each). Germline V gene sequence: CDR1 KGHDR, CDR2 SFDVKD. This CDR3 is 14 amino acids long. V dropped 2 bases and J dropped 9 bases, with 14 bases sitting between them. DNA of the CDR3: TGTGCCACCAGTGATTCGCTCGGGTGGGACACGCAGTATTTT. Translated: CATSDSLGWDTQYF.

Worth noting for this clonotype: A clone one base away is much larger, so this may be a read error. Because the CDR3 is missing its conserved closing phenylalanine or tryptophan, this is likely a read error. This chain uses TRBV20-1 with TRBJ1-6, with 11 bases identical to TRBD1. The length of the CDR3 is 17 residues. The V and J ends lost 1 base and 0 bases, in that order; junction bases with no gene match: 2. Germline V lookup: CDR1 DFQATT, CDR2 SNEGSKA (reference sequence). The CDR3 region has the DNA TGCAGTGCTAGAGGGGACAGGGGGAGCTCCTATAATTCACCCCTCCACCTT. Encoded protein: CSARGDRGSSYNSPLHL.